Shown below are 24 T cell receptor beta chains from a single sample sequenced in a study of monozygotic twins with inflammatory bowel disease. TCRdb re-called the 5' RACE reads; one entry per CDR3 protein, DNA not given. This sample's clone table lists over 150,000 distinct CDR3 sequences. The sample was blood. The source is a human donor with ulcerative colitis or Crohn's disease, or a healthy co-twin of an affected twin (not recorded which).

V is TRBV19 and J is TRBJ2-1. Germline loops: CDR1 LNHDA, CDR2 SQIVND (reference sequence). The CDR3 runs to 16 residues. This CDR3 reads CASSIGAVRNYNEQFF.

The chain carries TRBV7-2 and TRBJ2-7; TCRdb indicates TRBD2, and absent DNA this call remains unverified. The CDR3 is made up of 13 amino acids. Looked up from germline, CDR1 is SGHTA and CDR2 is FQGNSA. This CDR3 is CASNKGGEYEQYF.

The gene calls are TRBV12-3 or TRBV12-4 and TRBJ2-3; TCRdb lists TRBD2, though no DNA is available to test this call. The CDR3 has 15 residues. This chain's CDR3 is CASSLREGLEDTQYF.

The V gene is TRBV5-1, the J gene TRBJ2-2; with no DNA, the TCRdb D assignment of TRBD1 cannot be verified. This CDR3 contains 16 residues. CDR1 SGHRS and CDR2 YFSETQ come from the germline V gene. CDR3 sequence reads: CASSFPRTDDTGELFF.

This rearrangement joins TRBV7-9 to TRBJ2-1; TCRdb reports TRBD2, a call that lacks DNA to check it against. The CDR3 length is 14 residues. Germline lookup yields CDR1 SEHNR and CDR2 FQNEAQ (reference sequence). The CDR3 is CASSLSGPKGEQFF.

J is TRBJ2-2 and V is TRBV5-5. CDR3 length: 12 residues. Germline loops: CDR1 SGHKS, CDR2 YYEKEE (reference sequence). The CDR3: CASSFRAGELFF.

The V gene is TRBV11-3, the J gene TRBJ1-6; TCRdb calls TRBD1, which cannot be checked without DNA. The CDR3 has 16 amino acids. CDR1 is SGHNT and CDR2 is YENEEA in the germline V gene. Here the CDR3 reads CASSPRRLGWNSPLHF.

The chain links TRBV20-1 to TRBJ2-7; TCRdb gives TRBD1 as the D gene, but with no DNA this cannot be confirmed. Germline V lookup: CDR1 DFQATT, CDR2 SNEGSKA (reference sequence). This CDR3 is built from 15 residues. The CDR3 loop is CSARDSRTGRYEQYF.

The gene calls are TRBV20-1 and TRBJ2-3. The CDR3 sequence is 16 residues long. Per the germline V gene, CDR1 is DFQATT and CDR2 is SNEGSKA (reference sequence). CDR3 in amino acids: CSARDMYEPSTDTQYF.

The chain employs TRBV5-1 and TRBJ2-5; TCRdb gives TRBD2 as the D gene, but with no DNA this cannot be confirmed. Per germline, CDR1 SGHRS and CDR2 YFSETQ. The length of the CDR3 is 15 residues. CDR3 residues: CASSLAGSYQETQYF. The complete variable domain, with remaining parts taken from reference TRBV5-1 and TRBJ2-5, reads KAGVTQTPRYLIKTRGQQVTLSCSPISGHRSVSWYQQTPGQGLQFLFEYFSETQRNKGNFPGRFSGRQFSNSRSEMNVSTLELGDSALYLCASSLAGSYQETQYFGPGTRLLVL.

The chain joins TRBV20-1 to TRBJ2-7. The CDR3 covers 14 residues. CDR1 DFQATT and CDR2 SNEGSKA come from the germline V gene (reference sequence). The CDR3 loop is CSARDSLASYEQYF.

This rearrangement joins TRBV20-1 to TRBJ1-2; TCRdb designates TRBD1, a call that cannot be tested without DNA. The germline gives CDR1 DFQATT, CDR2 SNEGSKA (reference sequence). The CDR3 loop spans 13 amino acids. CDR3: CSARGDRLNGYTF.

The CDR3 loop reads CSAAGTSGSYEQYF. This sequence joins TRBV20-1 and TRBJ2-7; TCRdb names TRBD2, which stays unverified in the absence of DNA. The CDR3 is made up of 14 amino acids. The germline V gene encodes CDR1 DFQATT and CDR2 SNEGSKA (reference sequence).

The chain joins TRBV20-1 to TRBJ1-4; TCRdb outputs TRBD1, but without DNA this stays unchecked. The CDR3 is 14 amino acids. Germline V lookup: CDR1 DFQATT, CDR2 SNEGSKA (reference sequence). Here the CDR3 reads CSATRGQTNEKLFF.

CDR3 sequence: CASSPGTASHNEQFF. The V and J genes are TRBV12-3 or TRBV12-4 and TRBJ2-1; TCRdb returns TRBD1, unconfirmable since there is no DNA. The CDR3 runs 15 residues.

The rearrangement uses TRBV10-3 and TRBJ2-6. The germline V gene has CDR1 ENHRY and CDR2 SYGVKD. The CDR3 consists of 16 residues. CDR3 protein: CAISSDVSSGANVLTF.

V and J are TRBV9 and TRBJ2-7; without DNA, the TCRdb call of TRBD1 cannot be checked. CDR1 and CDR2 (germline): SGDLS, YYNGEE. The CDR3 is made up of 14 amino acids. The CDR3 sequence is CASSAGQAPYEQYF.

The V gene is TRBV7-7, the J gene TRBJ2-1; TCRdb lists TRBD2, though no DNA is available to test this call. There are 18 residues in the CDR3. Germline V gene data show CDR1 as SSHAT and CDR2 as FNYEAQ (reference sequence). The CDR3 reads CASSLGPVAGFSYNEQFF.

The V call is TRBV12-3 or TRBV12-4, the J call TRBJ1-1; lacking DNA, the TRBD1 call made by TCRdb goes unchecked. The CDR3 sequence is 15 residues long. This CDR3 is CASSLSRPGDTEAFF.

This sequence joins TRBV20-1 and TRBJ2-5; TCRdb returns TRBD1, unconfirmable since there is no DNA. The CDR3 contains 14 residues. The germline CDR1 and CDR2 sequences are DFQATT and SNEGSKA (reference sequence). CDR3 amino acids: CSASTGGFQETQYF.

The rearrangement links TRBV7-2 to TRBJ1-1; TCRdb indicates TRBD1, and absent DNA this call remains unverified. This CDR3 is 16 amino acids long. Germline V gene data show CDR1 as SGHTA and CDR2 as FQGNSA. The CDR3 protein is CASSLGTGGEITEAFF.

The chain carries TRBV7-3 and TRBJ2-3; TCRdb returns TRBD2, unconfirmable since there is no DNA. This CDR3 is 14 amino acids long. Germline assignment: CDR1 SGHTA and CDR2 FQGTGA. The CDR3 here is CASSTIAGGDTQYF.

The V call is TRBV7-2, the J call TRBJ2-3. This CDR3 is 14 amino acids long. Germline values: CDR1 SGHTA, CDR2 FQGNSA. CDR3 sequence: CASSFIPRTGTQYF. Filled out from reference TRBV7-2 and TRBJ2-3, the complete variable domain reads GAGVSQSPSNKVTEKGKDVELRCDPISGHTALYWYRQSLGQGLEFLIYFQGNSAPDKSGLPSDRFSAERTGGSVSTLTIQRTQQEDSAVYLCASSFIPRTGTQYFGPGTRLTVL.

The V gene is TRBV5-1, the J gene TRBJ2-1; TCRdb indicates TRBD1, and absent DNA this call remains unverified. There are 15 residues in the CDR3. Germline-derived CDR1 and CDR2 are SGHRS and YFSETQ. The CDR3 loop is CASSFQLGQGNEQFF.